Each of the 25 T cell receptor beta chains below was sequenced from the same sample in a study of multiple sclerosis patients with progressive multifocal leukoencephalopathy. The table came from immunoSEQ multiplex PCR; TCRdb's copy has only in-frame clones and leaves some out. The repertoire holds 20,000 to 25,000 clones, with around 93% as singletons. Specified time point: roughly 12 months of natalizumab therapy. This material consisted of PBMCs, taken from a patient treated with natalizumab. The receptor source for this set is a man in his thirties or forties with multiple sclerosis.

As to this clone: Compared with germline, one end of the junction differs, possibly owing to a read error. The V and J genes are TRBV19 and TRBJ2-2, with a weak D call TRBD2 (5 bases). Germline CDR1 LNHDA, CDR2 SQIVND (reference sequence). The CDR3 runs 14 residues. CDR3 region: CASSPPNPTGEPFF. CDR3 DNA sequence: TGTGCCAGTTCCCCACCCAACCCCACCGGGGAGCCGTTTTTT.

The genes are TRBV9 and TRBJ2-7, with 9 bases fitting TRBD1. The CDR3 consists of 15 residues. Losses at the gene ends were 8 bases for V and 4 bases for J; bases not matched to a gene: 13. The germline V gene encodes CDR1 SGDLS and CDR2 YYNGEE. The CDR3 loop is CARPQRGQGGYEQYF. The CDR3 DNA reads TGTGCCAGACCACAACGGGGACAGGGAGGTTACGAGCAGTACTTC.

This chain joins TRBV29-1 and TRBJ2-2, with 14 positions matching TRBD2. From germline, CDR1 is SQVTM and CDR2 ANQGSEA. The CDR3 has 14 residues. Losses at the gene ends were 7 bases for V and 4 bases for J; bases not matched to a gene: 2. As DNA, the CDR3 is TGCAGCGCGGGGACTAGCGGGGGCACCGGGGAGCTGTTTTTT. Translated, it gives CSAGTSGGTGELFF.

V usage is TRBV10-3 and J usage is TRBJ2-3, with D possibly matching TRBD1 (6 bases). The CDR3 has 16 amino acids. Germline assignment: CDR1 ENHRY and CDR2 SYGVKD. The V end was cut by 0 bases, the J end by 3 bases, with 13 bases between. CDR3 in amino acids: CAISESSGAGTDTQYF. The CDR3 DNA reads as TGTGCCATCAGTGAGTCGTCAGGGGCAGGGACAGATACGCAGTATTTT.

The chain couples TRBV21-1 to TRBJ2-5; the table names TRBD1, a call not compared with the DNA. TRBV21-1 is listed as a pseudogene. The CDR3 totals 14 residues. CDR3 DNA sequence: TGTGCCAGCAGTGGACAGGGCGATCGAGAGACCCAGTACTTC. This encodes CASSGQGDRETQYF.

V gene TRBV21-1 combines with J gene TRBJ2-1; TRBD1 was called by the table and not checked on the DNA. TRBV21-1 is described as a pseudogene. This CDR3 is 16 amino acids long. DNA for the CDR3: TGTGCCAGCAGCAAAAGGATGGGGACAGGGGGGAATGAGCAGTTCTTC. Its protein product is CASSKRMGTGGNEQFF.

This chain uses TRBV5-1 with TRBJ1-2; D gene uncertain. V was shortened by 1 base and J by 4 bases, with 14 bases between the two germline ends. Germline V gene data show CDR1 as SGHRS and CDR2 as YFSETQ. The CDR3 sequence is 15 residues long. CDR3 region: CASSLFIPPGYGYTF. CDR3 coding DNA: TGCGCCAGCAGCTTGTTTATCCCCCCGGGCTATGGCTACACCTTC.

In nucleotides, the CDR3 is TGTGCCAGCAGTTGGAGGACCGGGGAGCTGTTTTTT. Its protein is CASSWRTGELFF. The chain uses TRBV7-2 and TRBJ2-2; weak D call: TRBD2 (5 bases). The CDR3 covers 12 residues. Germline assignment: CDR1 SGHTA and CDR2 FQGNSA. V was cut by 6 bases and J by 5 bases, with 7 bases left in between.

With regard to this clone: This sample also contains other DNA sequences that code for the same CDR3. This chain links TRBV7-8 with TRBJ2-6; D is tentatively TRBD1 or TRBD2 (7 bases each). The V end was cut by 3 bases, the J end by 0 bases, with 15 bases between. The CDR3 covers 18 residues. The germline gives CDR1 SGHVS, CDR2 FQNEAQ. CDR3 coding DNA: TGTGCCAGCAGCTTTGGGGGAGGGGGCTACTCTGGGGCCAACGTCCTGACTTTC. Translated, it gives CASSFGGGGYSGANVLTF.

The gene calls are TRBV7-2 and TRBJ2-4; unclear D gene. V was trimmed by 2 bases and J by 0 bases, leaving 5 bases between them. CDR1 SGHTA and CDR2 FQGNSA come from the germline V gene. This CDR3 is 14 amino acids long. The DNA for the CDR3 is TGTGCCAGCAGCTTACGACTAGCCAAAAACATTCAGTACTTC. Its translation is CASSLRLAKNIQYF. Together with reference TRBV7-2 and TRBJ2-4, the CDR3 gives the full variable domain: GAGVSQSPSNKVTEKGKDVELRCDPISGHTALYWYRQSLGQGLEFLIYFQGNSAPDKSGLPSDRFSAERTGGSVSTLTIQRTQQEDSAVYLCASSLRLAKNIQYFGAGTRLSVL.

This rearrangement joins TRBV12-5 to TRBJ2-7; D is possibly TRBD1 (5 bases). CDR3 length: 13 amino acids. Between the trimmed V and J ends, which lost 5 bases and 2 bases, there was a span of 10 bases. Germline V gives CDR1 LGHNT, CDR2 FRNRAP. CDR3 residues: CASGPTATYEQYF. The CDR3 DNA reads as TGTGCTAGTGGTCCGACAGCTACCTACGAGCAGTACTTC.

This clone was detected only once. CDR3 nucleotide sequence: TGTGCCAGCAGTTACGCCGGAACGTCCTACGAGCAGTACTTC. Protein: CASSYAGTSYEQYF. The chain is built from TRBV6-8 and TRBJ2-7; D gene ambiguous. V lost 2 bases, J lost 1 base, and 9 bases lay in between. The CDR3 sequence is 14 residues long. Germline V gene data show CDR1 as MNHGY and CDR2 as SAAAGT.

The chain is built from TRBV11-2 and TRBJ2-1; D tentatively reads TRBD1 or TRBD2 (6 bases each). CDR3 size: 18 residues. V lost 1 base and J lost 5, with 21 bases in between. Germline CDR1 reads SGHAT; CDR2 reads FQNNGV. The CDR3 reads CASSLGGSGGAWNNEQFF. The CDR3 DNA reads TGTGCCAGCAGCTTAGGCGGGTCCGGGGGCGCATGGAACAATGAGCAGTTCTTC.

The chain recombines TRBV20-1 with TRBJ2-3; D unclear. This CDR3 contains 10 residues. Trimming left V 5 bases short and J 5 bases short, with 5 bases between. Germline lookup yields CDR1 DFQATT and CDR2 SNEGSKA (reference sequence). The CDR3 loop reads CSAVEDTQYF. The DNA of the CDR3 is TGCAGTGCTGTCGAAGATACGCAGTATTTT.

The chain has TRBV6-6 and TRBJ1-6; D is ambiguous. In germline, CDR1 is MNHNY, CDR2 SVGAGI (reference sequence). The CDR3 contains 15 residues. With 6 bases removed from V and 3 bases from J, the gap between germline ends came to 12 bases. CDR3 region: CASSFPASYNSPLHF. The CDR3 bases are TGTGCCAGCAGCTTCCCCGCCAGCTATAATTCACCCCTCCACTTT.

This sequence joins TRBV14 and TRBJ2-1, with TRBD2 matching 9 bases. The CDR3 loop spans 16 amino acids. Germline CDR1 is SGHDN and CDR2 is FVKESK. The V gene end was trimmed by 4 bases and the J gene end by 2 bases; junction bases not matched to a gene: 6. CDR3 DNA: TGTGCCAGCAGCCCTCCGGGACTAGCTACCTACAATGAGCAGTTCTTC. It translates to CASSPPGLATYNEQFF. Variable domain in full (rest from reference TRBV14 and TRBJ2-1): EAGVTQFPSHSVIEKGQTVTLRCDPISGHDNLYWYRRVMGKEIKFLLHFVKESKQDESGMPNNRFLAERTGGTYSTLKVQPAELEDSGVYFCASSPPGLATYNEQFFGPGTRLTVL.

The chain links TRBV27 to TRBJ2-3; D remains unclear. The CDR3 sequence is 14 residues long. The germline V gene encodes CDR1 MNHEY and CDR2 SMNVEV (reference sequence). V shed 5 bases and J shed 2 bases, with 11 bases lying between them. The CDR3 bases are TGTGCCAGCAGTCCCATGGGCTTCACAGATACGCAGTATTTT. Its translation is CASSPMGFTDTQYF.

This sequence joins TRBV27 and TRBJ2-3, with 13 nucleotides matching TRBD2. V was pared by 5 bases and J by 6 bases, with 2 bases of the junction left unmatched. The CDR3 has 14 residues. The germline CDR1 and CDR2 sequences are MNHEY and SMNVEV (reference sequence). The CDR3 DNA is TGTGCCAGCAGTGCGGGACTAGCGGGGGATACGCAGTATTTT. Its translation: CASSAGLAGDTQYF.

The sample holds a few counts of this clone. The rearrangement uses TRBV5-1 and TRBJ2-5, with 12 bases lining up with TRBD1. V was pared by 4 bases and J by 5 bases, with 6 bases of the junction left unmatched. This CDR3 is built from 15 residues. Germline lookup yields CDR1 SGHRS and CDR2 YFSETQ. The CDR3 DNA reads TGCGCCAGCAGCCCAGGGGACAGGGGGCAGGAGACCCAGTACTTC. Translation: CASSPGDRGQETQYF.

V usage is TRBV2 and J usage is TRBJ2-5; 7 nucleotides line up with TRBD2. The J call is in doubt because the DNA end fits TRBJ2-7 better. Germline assignment: CDR1 SNHLY and CDR2 FYNNEI. CDR3 length: 13 residues. CDR3: CACYRRERHEQYF. DNA of the CDR3: TGTGCCTGCTACAGGCGGGAGCGCCACGAGCAGTACTTC.

This CDR3 reads CASRRYRGYSNQPQHF. The CDR3 DNA is TGTGCCAGTAGACGGTACAGGGGTTATAGCAATCAGCCCCAGCATTTT. This rearrangement joins TRBV19 to TRBJ1-5; TRBD1 matches at 7 bases. Losses at the gene ends were 6 bases for V and 0 bases for J; bases not matched to a gene: 8. CDR1 is LNHDA, CDR2 SQIVND, per germline (reference sequence). The CDR3 is made up of 16 amino acids. Drawing the rest from reference TRBV19 and TRBJ1-5, the complete variable domain is DGGITQSPKYLFRKEGQNVTLSCEQNLNHDAMYWYRQDPGQGLRLIYYSQIVNDFQKGDIAEGYSVSREKKESFPLTVTSAQKNPTAFYLCASRRYRGYSNQPQHFGDGTRLSIL.

This chain uses TRBV10-2 with TRBJ2-7, with D possibly matching TRBD1 (5 bases). CDR3 size: 13 residues. V was clipped by 4 bases and J by 0 bases, with 7 bases between them. Germline-derived CDR1 and CDR2 are WSHSY and SAAADI. The CDR3 here is CASSGGSSYEQYF. Here the CDR3 DNA reads TGCGCCAGCAGTGGGGGCAGCTCCTACGAGCAGTACTTC.

The J gene is TRBJ1-3, the V gene TRBV7-3; no reliable D call. Germline CDR1 is SGHTA and CDR2 is FQGTGA. CDR3 size: 15 residues. V lost 6 bases and J lost 4, with 16 bases in between. CDR3 nucleotides: TGTGCCAGCAGTCACCGGGCCCAAAGGGGAAACACCATATATTTT. This codes for CASSHRAQRGNTIYF.

Only a few counts were recorded for this clone. The J gene is TRBJ2-5, the V gene TRBV5-8; unclear D gene. CDR3 size: 11 residues. The V gene lost 3 bases and the J gene lost 0 bases, with 0 bases spanning the gap. The germline CDR1 and CDR2 sequences are SGHTS and YDEGEE. The CDR3 spells CASSYQETQYF. CDR3 DNA sequence: TGTGCCAGCAGCTACCAAGAGACCCAGTACTTC.

Remarks on this clone: An end of the junction does not agree with germline; a read error may underlie this. The genes are TRBV9 and TRBJ2-2; D gene uncertain. The CDR3 spans 15 residues. Germline V CDR1 and CDR2: SGDLS, YYNGEE. CDR3 nucleotide sequence: TGTGCCGGCAGCGTAGGGCCCAGAAACACCGGGGAGCTGTTTTTT. This gives the protein CAGSVGPRNTGELFF.